This T cell receptor beta chain came from a study of immune heterogeneity within non-small cell lung tumors. Study background: The tumor set comprised a few squamous cell carcinomas and over eight non-squamous carcinomas (plus 1 not otherwise specified).

At least ten counts were recorded for this clonotype. The target antigen is unknown. The TCR beta CDR3 region underwent multiplex PCR amplification with 32 V and 13 J primers. MiXCR, run by TCRdb on the multiplex PCR reads, gives a single entry per CDR3 protein. The sample records 15,000 to 20,000 distinct CDR3 sequences, less than 35% being singletons. The CDR3 has 14 amino acids. Trimming pared 5 bases from V and 8 bases from J, leaving 16 bases between. CDR1 MNHNS and CDR2 SASEGT come from the germline V gene. As template, the study used bulk tumor genomic DNA at 550 to 700 ng per sample. Spaced far apart, several biopsies were taken from each primary tumor during surgery. Enrolled patients presented with newly diagnosed, previously untreated non-small cell lung cancer and underwent curative surgery. The study drew donors from newly diagnosed non-small cell lung cancer patients having surgery with curative intent.

Broader study findings: Site-unique high-frequency clones occurred alongside identical dominant CDR3 beta clonotypes that recurred across tumor sites within a patient. The repertoire of each individual patient held high-frequency T-cell receptor beta clonotypes that were largely distinct from those of other patients.

This chain connects TRBV6-1 to TRBJ2-1; D is undetermined. The TCR sequence derives from a middle-aged man with non-small cell lung cancer. Specimen: lung tumor tissue. The CDR3 is CASSPRTSSYEQFF. CDR3 nucleotides: TGTGCCAGCAGTCCGAGAACTTCCTCCTATGAGCAGTTCTTC.